This T cell receptor beta chain was profiled in a study of cytomegalovirus exposure and HLA in healthy donors. Points on this clone: Its antigen is unknown.

Germline loops: CDR1 SGHTA, CDR2 FQGNSA. V was pared by 4 bases and J by 2 bases, with 10 bases between. This CDR3 is 14 amino acids long. Primers for the PCR totalled 60 Vbeta and 13 Jbeta. The protocol was immunoSEQ multiplex PCR, while the TCRdb copy is restricted to in-frame clones and leaves out a portion. Of around 110,000 clones listed, approximately 81% are singletons. The study, taken as a whole, reports: Per a later analysis, 18,000 or so TCR beta sequences showed association with HLA alleles at 0.05 false discovery rate. A reported reduction in N-insertions relative to the approximately 670-donor mean was seen in an Asian-associated ancestry cluster in a later analysis. The study labeled about 160 TCR beta chains cytomegalovirus-associated.

This chain joins TRBV7-2 and TRBJ2-3; D possibly corresponds to TRBD2 (6 bases). This sequence was found in a man aged 25-45 years in good health and CMV-seropositive. The material sequenced was PBMCs. As DNA, the CDR3 is TGTGCCAGCAGCTCTCAGGACTACACAGATACGCAGTATTTT. Amino acid sequence: CASSSQDYTDTQYF.